This T cell receptor (beta chain) was observed in a study of T cells in localized non-small cell lung cancer. A remark on this clone: Antigen: not known.

Study-wide findings and caveats: T cell clonality was highest in uninvolved adjacent lung, above tumor.

Using immunoSEQ multiplex PCR, the repertoire was profiled, and TCRdb retains in-frame clones only, with some absent. The table has about 14,000 clones, roughly 89% seen once. This specimen was peripheral blood mononuclear cells, taken before any cancer treatment. The sequence derives from a man between 40 and 70 years old with stage III lung adenocarcinoma.

The DNA for the CDR3 is TGTGCCAGCAGTTTATCGAGGGAGCAGTACTTC. Translated: CASSLSREQYF. The chain couples TRBV27 to TRBJ2-7; unclear D gene. Germline V CDR1 and CDR2: MNHEY, SMNVEV (reference sequence). The CDR3 totals 11 residues. Deletions cut 0 bases from V and 7 bases from J, with 4 bases between.